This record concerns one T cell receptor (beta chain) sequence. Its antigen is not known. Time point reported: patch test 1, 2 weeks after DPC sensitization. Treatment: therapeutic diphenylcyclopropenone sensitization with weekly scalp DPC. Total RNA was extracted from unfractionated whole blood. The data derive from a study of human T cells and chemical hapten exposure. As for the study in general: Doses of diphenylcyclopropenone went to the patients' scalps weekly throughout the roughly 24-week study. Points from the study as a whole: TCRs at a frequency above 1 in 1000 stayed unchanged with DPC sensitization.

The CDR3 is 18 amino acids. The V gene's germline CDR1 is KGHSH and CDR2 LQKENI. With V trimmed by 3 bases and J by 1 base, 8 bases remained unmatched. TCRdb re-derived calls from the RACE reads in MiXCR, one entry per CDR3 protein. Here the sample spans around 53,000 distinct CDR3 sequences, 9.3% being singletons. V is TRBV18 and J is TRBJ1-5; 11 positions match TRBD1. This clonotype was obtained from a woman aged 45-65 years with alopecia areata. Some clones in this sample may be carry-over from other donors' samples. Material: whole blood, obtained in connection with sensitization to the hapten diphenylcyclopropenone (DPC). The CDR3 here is CASSPPGQGGRSNQPQHF. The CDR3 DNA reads TGTGCCAGCTCACCCCCGGGACAGGGGGGTCGGAGCAATCAGCCCCAGCATTTT.